This T cell receptor (beta chain) emerged from a study of shared clonotypes between healthy human individuals. Study-wide results and caveats: Sorted-subset samples were not fully sequenced, rarefaction indicated.

Sorted-subset replicate PCRs used 200 ng of genomic DNA. This amount corresponded to 30,000 to 35,000 T cell genomes. TCRdb's copy holds only in-frame clones and misses some; the assay was immunoSEQ multiplex PCR. The table has 1,100,000 or so clones, around 82% seen once; the top ten hold 0.4% to 0.55%. On this clone: Antigen specificity is unknown.

V lost 3 bases, J lost 5 bases, and 8 bases stayed unmatched. CDR1 is SQVTM and CDR2 is ANQGSEA in the germline V gene. CDR3 length equals 15 residues. This clonotype was sampled from a man between 18 and 29 years old in good health. Some clones in this sample may be carry-over from other donors' samples. Sequencing was carried out using memory CD4+ T cells from PBMCs. The subset: CD45RA-negative fraction. The V call is TRBV29-1, the J call TRBJ2-5; 11 nucleotides align to TRBD2. CDR3 region: CSVEKLAGVDETQYF. CDR3 coding DNA: TGCAGCGTTGAGAAACTAGCGGGAGTGGATGAGACCCAGTACTTC. Variable domain in full (rest from reference TRBV29-1 and TRBJ2-5): SAVISQKPSRDICQRGTSLTIQCQVDSQVTMMFWYRQQPGQSLTLIATANQGSEATYESGFVIDKFPISRPNLTFSTLTVSNMSPEDSSIYLCSVEKLAGVDETQYFGPGTRLLVL.